These 10 T cell receptor beta chains came from one sample sequenced in a study of human T cells and chemical hapten exposure. Before extraction, the whole blood was not fractionated, and total RNA was taken from it. In the library, unique molecular identifiers were attached to individual cDNA molecules. MiXCR, applied by TCRdb to the reads, yields one record per CDR3 protein. This table holds around 120,000 distinct CDR3 sequences, roughly 8.5% found once. Sequencing was performed on whole blood. Source of these receptors: a human donor in good health. Some clones in this sample may be carry-over from other donors' samples.

This clonotype showed up many times. The CDR3 region is CASSPLVDRGQYF. The DNA of the CDR3 is TGCGCCAGCAGCCCGCTTGTTGACCGCGGCCAGTACTTC. The chain joins TRBV5-1 to TRBJ2-5, with D hard to call. The germline V and J ends were trimmed by 4 bases and 10 bases, with 17 bases remaining between them. The germline V gene has CDR1 SGHRS and CDR2 YFSETQ. CDR3 length equals 13 residues.

CDR3 bases: TGTGCCAGCAGTTTGGGGCTAGCGGGAAGAGGAGAGACCCAGTACTTC. It is translated as CASSLGLAGRGETQYF. The V call is TRBV12-3 or TRBV12-4, the J call TRBJ2-5, with 9 bases lining up with TRBD2. The CDR3 has 16 amino acids. The V segment lost 3 bases and the J segment 4 bases; nucleotides outside the gene matches: 9.

The chain couples TRBV7-9 to TRBJ1-3; D ambiguous. The CDR3 is made up of 15 amino acids. CDR1 is SEHNR and CDR2 is FQNEAQ in the germline V gene (reference sequence). V was shortened by 2 bases and J by 0 bases, with 8 bases between the two germline ends. CDR3 sequence reads: CASSLLEDSGNTIYF. Written as DNA, the CDR3 is TGTGCCAGCAGCTTATTAGAGGACTCTGGAAACACCATATATTTT.

The sample holds many counts of this clonotype. The V and J genes are TRBV6-4 and TRBJ2-1; 12 bases match TRBD2. CDR3 size: 17 residues. Germline V gene sequence: CDR1 MRHNA, CDR2 SNTAGT. The trim removed 7 bases at V and 6 bases at J, leaving 13 bases unmatched. The chain's CDR3 is CASTEGRLAGVGNEQFF. The CDR3, as DNA: TGTGCCAGCACCGAAGGGAGACTAGCGGGAGTAGGCAATGAGCAGTTCTTC.

A few counts support this clonotype. The V call is TRBV29-1, the J call TRBJ1-4; D might be TRBD1 (6 bases). V was clipped by 4 bases and J by 3 bases, with 12 bases between them. The V gene's germline CDR1 is SQVTM and CDR2 ANQGSEA. This CDR3 comprises 14 residues. This chain's CDR3 is CSVARGSANEKLFF. Here the CDR3 DNA reads TGCAGCGTTGCTAGGGGGTCAGCTAATGAAAAACTGTTTTTT.

This clonotype has ten or more counts. The chain couples TRBV6-2 or TRBV6-3 to TRBJ1-5; 10 bases line up with TRBD1. The CDR3 runs 15 residues. Unmatched junction bases numbered 4, after V lost 7 bases and J lost 1 base. The germline V gene encodes CDR1 MNHEY and CDR2 SVGEGT. CDR3 region: CASTRTGGSNQPQHF. CDR3 nucleotide sequence: TGTGCCAGCACCCGGACAGGGGGAAGCAATCAGCCCCAGCATTTT.

This clonotype was counted ten times or more. The rearrangement uses TRBV20-1 and TRBJ1-1; 8 bases are a match to TRBD1. Trimming took 3 bases from V and 1 from J; bases not matched to a gene: 10. The CDR3 is 16 residues long. Germline V gene sequence: CDR1 DFQATT, CDR2 SNEGSKA (reference sequence). CDR3 in DNA: TGCAGTGCTAGGAGGACAGGGAATGCGGGGAACACTGAAGCTTTCTTT. Residues: CSARRTGNAGNTEAFF.

Many counts were recorded for this clonotype. The chain combines TRBV7-2 with TRBJ1-5; D unresolved. This CDR3 region has 15 residues. Germline loops: CDR1 SGHTA, CDR2 FQGNSA. The ends were cut back, 0 bases at V and 3 bases at J, with 9 bases in the middle. The DNA of the CDR3 is TGTGCCAGCAGCTTAGCGGCGCCAGTCAATCAGCCCCAGCATTTT. Protein sequence: CASSLAAPVNQPQHF.

In this sample, this clonotype turned up a few times. J is TRBJ2-5 and V is TRBV19; 8 nucleotides line up with TRBD1. V shed 7 bases, J shed 7 bases, and the junction held 11 bases outside the gene matches. Per the germline V gene, CDR1 is LNHDA and CDR2 is SQIVND (reference sequence). The CDR3 covers 14 residues. CDR3 nucleotide sequence: TGTGCCAGTACTCCGGATCCGGGGACAGGGACCCAGTACTTC. This codes for CASTPDPGTGTQYF.

This clonotype was recorded a few times. The gene calls are TRBV2 and TRBJ1-1; 8 nucleotides align to TRBD1. CDR3 length: 17 residues. Germline CDR1 and CDR2: SNHLY and FYNNEI. Unmatched junction bases numbered 12, after V lost 5 bases and J lost 1 base. In DNA form, the CDR3 reads TGTGCCAGCAGTCTATTACGACAGGGGACTTCGAACACTGAAGCTTTCTTT. This translates into CASSLLRQGTSNTEAFF. Complete variable domain (other parts from reference TRBV2 and TRBJ1-1): EPEVTQTPSHQVTQMGQEVILRCVPISNHLYFYWYRQILGQKVEFLVSFYNNEISEKSEIFDDQFSVERPDGSNFTLKIRSTKLEDSAMYFCASSLLRQGTSNTEAFFGQGTRLTVV.